This TCR beta chain was found in a study of Graves' ophthalmopathy and Graves' hyperthyroidism. Broader study findings: Most expanded clonotypes in thyroid above 0.001 frequency also showed up in blood.

On this clonotype: The antigen is not known.

As the template, RNA transcripts were used to amplify TCR beta CDR3 regions. An initial RT-PCR round employing HTBI primers preceded a second-round multiplex PCR. Using its own MiXCR run on the multiplex PCR reads, TCRdb lists one record per CDR3 protein. This table holds approximately 150,000 distinct CDR3 sequences, 39% found once. Having ophthalmopathy, the donors showed moderate-to-severe activity, CAS ≥3 and NOSPECS ≥4, with disease lasting under 3 months. None of the included patients had other autoimmune diseases, uncontrolled infections, pregnancy or lactation, as these led to exclusion. From fresh peripheral blood, roughly 10 ml in volume, the PBMCs were obtained. The ends were cut back, 8 bases at V and 0 bases at J, with 13 bases in the middle. The CDR3 has 13 amino acids. Germline CDR1 reads GTSNPN; CDR2 reads SVGIG (reference sequence).

The source of this sequence is a young man with Graves' ophthalmopathy. This chain connects TRBV30 to TRBJ1-1; the D gene is possibly TRBD1 (5 bases). The sample comprised peripheral blood. The CDR3 is CARTRGVNTEAFF. CDR3 in DNA: TGTGCCCGAACAAGAGGGGTGAACACTGAAGCTTTCTTT.